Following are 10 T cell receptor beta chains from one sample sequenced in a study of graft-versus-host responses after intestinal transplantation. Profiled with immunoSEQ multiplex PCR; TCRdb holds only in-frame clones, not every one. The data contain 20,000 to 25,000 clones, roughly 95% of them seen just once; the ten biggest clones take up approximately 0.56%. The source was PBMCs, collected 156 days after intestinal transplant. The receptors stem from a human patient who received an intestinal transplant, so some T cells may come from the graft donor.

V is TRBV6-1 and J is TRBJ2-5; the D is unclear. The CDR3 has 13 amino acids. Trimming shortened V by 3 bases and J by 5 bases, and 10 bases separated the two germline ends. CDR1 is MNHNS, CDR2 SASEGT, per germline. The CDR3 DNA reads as TGTGCCAGCAGTGATAACTACCGGGAGACCCAGTACTTC. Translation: CASSDNYRETQYF.

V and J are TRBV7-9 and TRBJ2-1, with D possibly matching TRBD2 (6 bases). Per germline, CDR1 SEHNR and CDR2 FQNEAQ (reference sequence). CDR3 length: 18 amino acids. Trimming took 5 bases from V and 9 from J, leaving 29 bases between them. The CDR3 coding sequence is TGTGCCAGCAGCCCTATCAAGGCGACTAGTCAGGGACTCGGTGAGCAGTTCTTC. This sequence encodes CASSPIKATSQGLGEQFF.

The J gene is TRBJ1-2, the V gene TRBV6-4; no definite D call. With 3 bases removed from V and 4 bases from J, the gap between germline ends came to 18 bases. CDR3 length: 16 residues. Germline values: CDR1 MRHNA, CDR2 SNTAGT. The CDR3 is CASSEIASLDPYGYTF. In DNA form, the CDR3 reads TGTGCCAGCAGTGAGATAGCCAGCCTTGACCCCTATGGCTACACCTTC.

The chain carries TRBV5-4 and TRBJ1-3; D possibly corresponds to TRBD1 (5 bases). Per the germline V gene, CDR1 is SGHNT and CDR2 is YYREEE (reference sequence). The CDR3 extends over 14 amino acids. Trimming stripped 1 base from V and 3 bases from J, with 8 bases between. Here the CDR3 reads CASSLSQGGNTIYF. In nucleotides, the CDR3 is TGTGCCAGCAGCTTGAGTCAGGGTGGAAACACCATATATTTT.

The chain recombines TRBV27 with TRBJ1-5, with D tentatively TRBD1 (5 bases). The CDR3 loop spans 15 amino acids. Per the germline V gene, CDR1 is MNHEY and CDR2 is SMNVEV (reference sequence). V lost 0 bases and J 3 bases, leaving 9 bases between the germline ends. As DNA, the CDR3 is TGTGCCAGCAGTTTATCGTCGGGACCCAATCAGCCCCAGCATTTT. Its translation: CASSLSSGPNQPQHF.

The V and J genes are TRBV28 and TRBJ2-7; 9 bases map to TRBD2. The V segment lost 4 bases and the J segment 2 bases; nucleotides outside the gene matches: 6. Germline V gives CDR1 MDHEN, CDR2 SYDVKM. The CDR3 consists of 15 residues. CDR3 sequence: CASSSPGLATYEQYF. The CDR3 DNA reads TGTGCCAGCAGTTCACCGGGACTAGCAACCTACGAGCAGTACTTC. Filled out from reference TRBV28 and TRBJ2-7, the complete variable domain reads DVKVTQSSRYLVKRTGEKVFLECVQDMDHENMFWYRQDPGLGLRLIYFSYDVKMKEKGDIPEGYSVSREKKERFSLILESASTNQTSMYLCASSSPGLATYEQYFGPGTRLTVT.

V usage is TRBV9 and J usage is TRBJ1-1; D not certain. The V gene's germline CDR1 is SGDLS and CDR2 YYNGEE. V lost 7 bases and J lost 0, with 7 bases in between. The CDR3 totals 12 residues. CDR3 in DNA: TGTGCCAGCCAGCGGATGAACACTGAAGCTTTCTTT. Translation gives CASQRMNTEAFF.

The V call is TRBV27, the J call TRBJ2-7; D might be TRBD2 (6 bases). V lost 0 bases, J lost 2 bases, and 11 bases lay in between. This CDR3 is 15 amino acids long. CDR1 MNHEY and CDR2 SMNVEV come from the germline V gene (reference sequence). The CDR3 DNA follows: TGTGCCAGCAGTTTATCTTGGGACTCTACCTACGAGCAGTACTTC. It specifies CASSLSWDSTYEQYF.

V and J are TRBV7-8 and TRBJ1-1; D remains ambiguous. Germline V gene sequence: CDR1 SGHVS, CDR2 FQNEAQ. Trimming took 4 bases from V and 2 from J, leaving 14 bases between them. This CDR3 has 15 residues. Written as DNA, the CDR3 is TGTGCCAGCAGCTCGGAAGCAGGAGGAAACACTGAAGCTTTCTTT. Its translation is CASSSEAGGNTEAFF. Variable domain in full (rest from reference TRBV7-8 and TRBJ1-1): GAGVSQSPRYKVAKRGQDVALRCDPISGHVSLFWYQQALGQGPEFLTYFQNEAQLDKSGLPSDRFFAERPEGSVSTLKIQRTQQEDSAVYLCASSSEAGGNTEAFFGQGTRLTVV.

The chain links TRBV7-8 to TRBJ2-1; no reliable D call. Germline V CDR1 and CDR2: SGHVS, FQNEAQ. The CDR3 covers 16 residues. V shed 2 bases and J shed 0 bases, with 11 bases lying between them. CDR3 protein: CASSLLLISSYNEQFF. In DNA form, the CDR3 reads TGTGCCAGCAGCTTACTCTTGATAAGCTCCTACAATGAGCAGTTCTTC.